This TCR beta chain was retrieved from a study of blood T cell repertoires in COVID-19. CDR3 length equals 15 residues. Sequenced by immunoSEQ multiplex PCR; TCRdb stores in-frame clones only, minus some. Of 65,000 to 75,000 clones in the sample, over 70% were seen once. The material sequenced was peripheral blood. The chain uses TRBV21-1 and TRBJ2-7; the listed D gene, TRBD1, was not tested against the DNA. TRBV21-1 counts as a pseudogene. The sequence derives from a human donor in a cohort sampled during active COVID-19. CDR3 sequence reads: CASSVPTGRFGEQYF. The CDR3 DNA is TGTGCCAGCAGCGTCCCGACAGGGAGATTCGGCGAGCAGTACTTC.